Listed below are T cell receptor beta chains from one sample, sequenced in a study of shared clonotypes between healthy human individuals. TCRdb's table, derived via immunoSEQ multiplex PCR, lists solely in-frame clones and lacks some. The sample has 1,400,000 or so clones; about 98.5% are singletons. Material: naive CD4+ T cells sorted from blood. Source of these receptors: a man aged 25-45 years in good health. Both conserved end residues are part of each CDR3. The order of the fields is V gene, J gene, CDR3 length, clone size, D gene, CDR3 protein, CDR3 DNA. A D gene is named only where the DNA matches it firmly. Clone size, where shown, is once, few, many, or a class for clones that have expanded.

>TRBV2|TRBJ2-7|15|NA|NA
CASSETGYGPYEQYF
TGTGCCAGCAGTGAAACGGGATACGGGCCCTACGAGCAGTACTTC
>TRBV12-5|TRBJ2-2|15|NA|TRBD2
CASGLIWEGSGELFF
TGTGCTAGTGGTTTGATATGGGAGGGCTCCGGGGAGCTGTTTTTT
>TRBV5-4|TRBJ1-4|16|NA|NA
CASSLVGGGIEEKLFF
TGTGCCAGCAGCTTGGTCGGGGGGGGTATCGAGGAAAAACTGTTTTTT
>TRBV28|TRBJ2-3|19|NA|TRBD2
CASSLGLSTSGRASDTQYF
TGTGCCAGCAGTTTAGGGCTATCGACTAGCGGGAGGGCCAGTGATACGCAGTATTTT
>TRBV7-9|TRBJ1-1|12|NA|NA
CASSVPRTEAFF
TGTGCCAGCAGCGTACCTCGCACTGAAGCTTTCTTT
>TRBV11-2|TRBJ2-1|12|NA|NA
CASSLGGGEQFF
TGTGCCAGCAGCTTAGGGGGAGGTGAGCAGTTCTTC
>TRBV20-1|TRBJ2-1|10|NA|NA
CSALGNEQFF
TGCAGTGCCCTAGGAAATGAGCAGTTCTTC
>TRBV18|TRBJ2-7|15|NA|TRBD1
CASSPVPGQGNEQYF
TGTGCCAGCTCACCCGTCCCGGGACAGGGAAACGAGCAGTACTTC
>TRBV7-8|TRBJ2-1|15|NA|NA
CASSRGRGTYNEQFF
TGTGCCAGCAGCCGGGGTCGCGGGACCTACAATGAGCAGTTCTTC
>TRBV28|TRBJ2-3|18|NA|TRBD2
CASSSQIAGPQGTDTQYF
TGTGCCAGCAGTTCCCAAATAGCGGGGCCACAAGGCACAGATACGCAGTATTTT
>TRBV5-1|TRBJ2-1|19|NA|TRBD2
CASSSPKGVGGSSYNEQFF
TGCGCCAGCAGCTCCCCAAAGGGTGTCGGGGGGAGCTCCTACAATGAGCAGTTCTTC
>TRBV14|TRBJ2-5|15|NA|NA
CASSQAQGWQETQYF
TGTGCCAGCAGCCAAGCGCAGGGTTGGCAAGAGACCCAGTACTTC
>TRBV6-6|TRBJ2-7|16|NA|TRBD1
CASSYVRGRSSYEQYF
TGTGCCAGCAGTTACGTGAGGGGGCGAAGCTCCTACGAGCAGTACTTC
>TRBV30|TRBJ1-4|13|NA|NA
CAFSLPGREKLFF
TGTGCCTTCTCTCTCCCAGGCCGTGAAAAACTGTTTTTT
>TRBV27|TRBJ1-5|17|NA|TRBD1
CASSLRVTGETNQPQHF
TGTGCCAGCAGTTTAAGGGTGACAGGGGAGACCAATCAGCCCCAGCATTTT
>TRBV5-4|TRBJ1-1|15|NA|NA
CASSQKQGKNTEAFF
TGTGCCAGCAGCCAAAAACAGGGAAAGAACACTGAAGCTTTCTTT
>TRBV5-1|TRBJ2-5|14|NA|TRBD1
CASSLGQGRETQYF
TGCGCCAGCAGCCTCGGACAGGGACGGGAGACCCAGTACTTC
>TRBV2|TRBJ2-7|15|NA|TRBD2
CASSLTSGSDHEQYF
TGTGCCAGCAGTCTTACTAGCGGGAGTGACCACGAGCAGTACTTC
>TRBV20-1|TRBJ1-1|10|NA|NA
CSASFTEAFF
TGCAGTGCTAGTTTCACTGAAGCTTTCTTT
>TRBV28|TRBJ2-1|15|NA|TRBD2
CASSGGRMPIFEQFF
TGTGCCAGCAGCGGCGGGAGGATGCCAATTTTTGAGCAGTTCTTC
>TRBV9|TRBJ2-1|18|once|NA
CASSVESSGASGYNEQFF
TGTGCCAGCAGCGTAGAGTCATCCGGGGCCAGTGGCTACAATGAGCAGTTCTTC
>TRBV14|TRBJ2-5|14|NA|TRBD2
CASSRLAGQETQYF
TGTGCCAGCAGCCGACTAGCGGGACAAGAGACCCAGTACTTC
>TRBV18|TRBJ1-2|13|NA|TRBD1
CASSLDRVSGYTF
TGTGCCAGCTCTTTGGACAGGGTTTCTGGCTACACCTTC
>TRBV6-5|TRBJ2-1|15|NA|NA
CASSYLQREDNEQFF
TGTGCCAGCAGTTACCTCCAAAGGGAAGACAATGAGCAGTTCTTC
>TRBV11-2|TRBJ2-7|15|once|TRBD2
CASSPLSGTSYEQYF
TGTGCCAGCAGCCCACTTAGCGGGACTTCCTACGAGCAGTACTTC
>TRBV5-1|TRBJ2-2|19|NA|TRBD1
CASSWAPLGQGANTGELFF
TGCGCCAGCAGCTGGGCGCCCCTCGGACAGGGGGCAAACACCGGGGAGCTGTTTTTT
>TRBV27|TRBJ2-7|17|NA|TRBD2
CASSLAPGLAGVYEQYF
TGTGCCAGCAGTTTAGCCCCCGGGCTAGCGGGCGTCTACGAGCAGTACTTC
>TRBV5-6|TRBJ1-1|16|NA|TRBD1
CASSLVWTGRVTEAFF
TGTGCCAGCAGCTTGGTTTGGACAGGGCGAGTCACTGAAGCTTTCTTT
>TRBV5-1|TRBJ2-3|17|NA|NA
CASSARDRINNGDTQYF
TGCGCCAGCAGCGCCCGGGACCGCATAAACAATGGGGATACGCAGTATTTT
>TRBV5-5|TRBJ2-7|14|NA|TRBD1
CASIQGARAYEQYF
TGTGCCAGCATACAGGGGGCTAGGGCCTACGAGCAGTACTTC
>TRBV28|TRBJ1-1|13|NA|NA
CASGEGGPTEAFF
TGTGCCAGCGGGGAGGGAGGGCCCACTGAAGCTTTCTTT
>TRBV11-1|TRBJ2-1|15|NA|NA
CASSLYDSPYNEQFF
TGTGCCAGCAGCTTATACGACAGCCCCTACAATGAGCAGTTCTTC
>TRBV27|TRBJ2-1|15|NA|TRBD2
CASSGGFSGRNEQFF
TGTGCCAGCAGTGGTGGATTTAGCGGGAGGAATGAGCAGTTCTTC
>TRBV6-6|TRBJ2-7|13|NA|NA
CASSYSGNYEQYF
TGTGCCAGCAGTTACTCAGGCAACTACGAGCAGTACTTC
>TRBV5-1|TRBJ2-2|19|NA|TRBD2
CASYPGLAGGPRNTGELFF
TGCGCCAGTTATCCGGGACTAGCGGGAGGGCCGCGGAACACCGGGGAGCTGTTTTTT
>TRBV5-6|TRBJ2-7|15|NA|TRBD2
CASGRLLAGVREQYF
TGTGCCAGCGGGAGACTACTAGCGGGAGTTCGGGAGCAGTACTTC
>TRBV11-2|TRBJ2-1|17|NA|TRBD1
CASSVEYRGHLYNEQFF
TGTGCCAGCAGCGTAGAATACAGGGGACACCTTTACAATGAGCAGTTCTTC
>TRBV5-1|TRBJ1-2|13|NA|NA
CASSREPAVGYTF
TGCGCCAGCAGCCGGGAGCCGGCCGTTGGCTACACCTTC
>TRBV7-8|TRBJ2-1|13|NA|TRBD1
CASSLSGGNEQFF
TGTGCCAGCAGCCTTTCAGGGGGCAATGAGCAGTTCTTC
>TRBV5-5|TRBJ1-4|12|once|NA
CASSLASQEKFF
TGTGCCAGCAGCTTGGCCTCGCAGGAGAAGTTTTTT
>TRBV29-1|TRBJ2-1|12|NA|TRBD2
CSGRELVGEQFF
TGCAGCGGGCGGGAGTTGGTCGGTGAGCAGTTCTTC